The TCR beta chain described here comes from a study of T-cell memory formation after mild COVID-19. Study-wide background: Largely donor-specific sequence clusters came from two donors.

This clonotype was found a few times. What it binds is not known. MiXCR, applied by TCRdb to the 5' RACE reads, yields one record per CDR3 protein. The table includes fewer than 400,000 distinct CDR3 sequences, 13% detected once. The study's findings and limits: Those CD4+ clones that contracted were mainly in CM and EM (CD8+ ones in EMRA).

With 6 bases clipped from V and 5 bases from J, the junction kept 12 bases outside the gene matches. The CDR3 length is 15 residues. Germline CDR1 and CDR2: SGHRS and YFSETQ. This rearrangement joins TRBV5-1 to TRBJ2-3, with 7 positions matching TRBD2. The sequencing input was PBMCs or a T cell subset sorted from them (not recorded which). The receptor's source is a man between 18 and 29 years old who had mild COVID-19 (a few samples of this study predate the infection). Cell type and time point are not known. The CDR3 DNA follows: TGCGCCAGCAACCTGGGGCTAGCGGTGGGAGATACGCAGTATTTT. Translation gives CASNLGLAVGDTQYF.